The 10 T cell receptor beta chains presented below share a single source sample, sequenced in a study of blood T cell repertoires in COVID-19. Repertoires were generated with immunoSEQ multiplex PCR, while TCRdb's copy carries only in-frame clones and drops some. The table includes over 110,000 clones, about 87% detected once. What was sequenced was PBMCs or T cells enriched from blood (not recorded which). These receptors were taken from a man aged 50 to 60 in a cohort exposed to, infected with or recovered from COVID-19 (not recorded which).

J is TRBJ2-3 and V is TRBV28, with D perhaps matching TRBD2 (6 bases). This CDR3 region has 15 residues. V shed 2 bases and J shed 1 base, with 10 bases lying between them. CDR1 and CDR2 from the germline V gene are MDHEN and SYDVKM. CDR3 nucleotides: TGTGCCAGCAGTTTAGGGGGGAGCCGCACAGATACGCAGTATTTT. Translating gives CASSLGGSRTDTQYF.

As DNA, the CDR3 is TGTGCCATCAGTCGGACAGATAATCAGCCCCAGCATTTT. Translating it yields CAISRTDNQPQHF. The chain recombines TRBV10-3 with TRBJ1-5; weak D call: TRBD1 (6 bases). V lost 5 bases, J lost 4 bases, and 9 bases lay in between. This CDR3 has 13 residues. CDR1 and CDR2 from the germline V gene are ENHRY and SYGVKD.

The J gene is TRBJ2-2, the V gene TRBV15, with TRBD2 matching 11 bases. V was clipped by 1 base and J by 4 bases; unmatched bases: 2. The CDR3 sequence is 16 residues long. Germline-derived CDR1 and CDR2 are LNHNV and YYDKDF (reference sequence). The DNA for the CDR3 is TGTGCCACCAGCAGAGGACTAGCGGGATCCACCGGGGAGCTGTTTTTT. Protein sequence: CATSRGLAGSTGELFF.

The chain uses TRBV19 and TRBJ2-2; the D is unclear. V lost 5 bases to trimming and J lost 6 bases, with 7 bases between them. Looked up from germline, CDR1 is LNHDA and CDR2 is SQIVND (reference sequence). The CDR3 is made up of 12 amino acids. CDR3 sequence reads: CASSSGSGELFF. CDR3 DNA: TGTGCCAGTAGTTCGGGTTCCGGGGAGCTGTTTTTT.

This clone has a count of ten or more. The CDR3 sequence: CASSQDRGGKNTGELFF. The CDR3 bases are TGTGCCAGCAGCCAAGATAGGGGCGGGAAGAACACCGGGGAGCTGTTTTTT. V gene TRBV3-1 (or the pseudogene TRBV3-2) combines with J gene TRBJ2-2, with D possibly being TRBD2 (6 bases). Germline values: CDR1 LGHDT, CDR2 YNNKEL (reference sequence). The CDR3 totals 17 residues. Trimming shortened V by 0 bases and J by 1 base, and 12 bases separated the two germline ends.

The chain is built from TRBV5-1 and TRBJ2-1, with 10 bases matching TRBD2. The germline V gene has CDR1 SGHRS and CDR2 YFSETQ. Trimming took 0 bases from V and 9 from J; bases not matched to a gene: 9. The CDR3 totals 16 residues. The CDR3, as DNA: TGCGCCAGCAGCTTGGTTTCTAGCGGGAGCATAGGTGAGCAGTTCTTC. It yields the protein CASSLVSSGSIGEQFF.

The V gene is TRBV10-3, the J gene TRBJ2-7, with D tentatively TRBD1 (6 bases). This CDR3 is built from 14 residues. Between the trimmed V and J ends, which lost 3 bases and 6 bases, there was a span of 15 bases. CDR1 ENHRY and CDR2 SYGVKD come from the germline V gene. CDR3: CAISEEGDLGEQYF. The CDR3 DNA sequence: TGTGCCATCAGTGAAGAGGGGGATTTAGGCGAGCAGTACTTC.

The rearrangement uses TRBV4-1 and TRBJ2-1; 10 bases match TRBD2. V dropped 9 bases and J dropped 3; count of bases not matched to a gene: 11. This CDR3 is 16 amino acids long. Germline V gene data show CDR1 as MGHRA and CDR2 as YSYEKL. The CDR3 loop reads CASTTLASGGYNEQFF. The DNA for the CDR3 is TGCGCCAGTACGACCCTCGCTAGCGGGGGCTACAATGAGCAGTTCTTC.

This sequence joins TRBV11-1 and TRBJ2-5; 7 bases agree with TRBD2. This CDR3 is built from 14 residues. CDR1 is SGHAT and CDR2 is FQDESV in the germline V gene (reference sequence). The trim removed 3 bases at V and 4 bases at J, leaving 5 bases unmatched. The CDR3 loop reads CASSFEGRAETQYF. CDR3 nucleotide sequence: TGTGCCAGCAGCTTCGAAGGGAGGGCAGAGACCCAGTACTTC.

The gene calls are TRBV5-4 and TRBJ2-1; TRBD2 aligns across 7 bases. Germline CDR1 and CDR2: SGHNT and YYREEE (reference sequence). CDR3 size: 15 residues. V dropped 4 bases and J dropped 0; count of bases not matched to a gene: 4. Here the CDR3 reads CASSRSGDSYNEQFF. The CDR3 bases are TGTGCCAGCAGCCGGAGCGGGGACTCCTACAATGAGCAGTTCTTC.